Listed here is a single T cell receptor (beta chain). Its antigen is not known. These data come from a study of T cell responses to AZD1222 COVID-19 vaccine. Study-level information: Both about-4-week and about-12-week second-dose recipients were combined.

Only in-frame clones appear in the TCRdb table, and some are missing; sequencing was by immunoSEQ multiplex PCR. This table holds about 150,000 clones, 93% found once. Study-level results: Reports say nearly half of spike-specific TCRs go after unmutated variant regions.

V was pared by 5 bases and J by 3 bases, with 16 bases of the junction left unmatched. The germline CDR1 and CDR2 sequences are SEHNR and FQNEAQ (reference sequence). The CDR3 is 17 amino acids. The sequencing used peripheral blood, collected on day 0 of AZD1222 vaccination. This receptor was obtained from an adult in good health. This rearrangement joins TRBV7-9 to TRBJ2-7; 7 bases align to TRBD1. Here the CDR3 reads CASSRDRRGQRFYEQYF. CDR3 DNA: TGTGCCAGCAGCAGAGATCGTAGGGGACAGAGATTCTACGAGCAGTACTTC.